Listed here are 15 T cell receptor beta chains from one sample, sequenced in a study of blood T cell repertoires in COVID-19. The repertoire was sequenced with immunoSEQ multiplex PCR; TCRdb's copy has only in-frame clones and lacks some. The sample carries approximately 53,000 clones, almost 80% recorded once. The sample consisted of PBMCs or T cells enriched from blood (not recorded which). These receptor sequences come from a woman between 45 and 60 years old with acute COVID-19.

The gene calls are TRBV5-8 and TRBJ2-2; perhaps TRBD1 as D (6 bases). This CDR3 is 13 amino acids long. Trimming pared 4 bases from V and 6 bases from J, leaving 10 bases between. The germline V gene encodes CDR1 SGHTS and CDR2 YDEGEE. CDR3 region: CASSIQGPGELFF. In DNA, the CDR3 is TGTGCCAGCAGCATACAGGGTCCCGGGGAGCTGTTTTTT.

Here the CDR3 DNA reads TGTGCCACCAGTGTAGGGACAGGGGGCATCACTAACTATGGCTACACCTTC. Translating gives CATSVGTGGITNYGYTF. The chain is built from TRBV24-1 and TRBJ1-2; 12 bases agree with TRBD1. The germline CDR1 and CDR2 sequences are KGHDR and SFDVKD. There are 17 residues in the CDR3. The V segment lost 5 bases and the J segment 0 bases; nucleotides outside the gene matches: 6.

V gene TRBV30 combines with J gene TRBJ1-3; possibly TRBD1 for D (6 bases). V lost 8 bases and J 4 bases, leaving 9 bases between the germline ends. The CDR3 contains 11 residues. CDR1 and CDR2 (germline): GTSNPN, SVGIG (reference sequence). In DNA form, the CDR3 reads TGTGCCAGGGGGTCAGGAAACACCATATATTTT. It yields the protein CARGSGNTIYF.

The chain recombines TRBV7-8 with TRBJ1-2; D is ambiguous. Germline values: CDR1 SGHVS, CDR2 FQNEAQ. The CDR3 runs to 14 residues. Trimming took 3 bases from V and 2 from J, leaving 10 bases between them. The chain's CDR3 is CASSLGERNYGYTF. CDR3 in DNA: TGTGCCAGCAGCTTGGGAGAGAGGAACTATGGCTACACCTTC.

The V call is TRBV14, the J call TRBJ2-5, with no clear D. The CDR3 totals 16 residues. Germline V gives CDR1 SGHDN, CDR2 FVKESK. Trimming left V 6 bases short and J 0 bases short, with 17 bases between. The CDR3 region is CASSIFPGSYQETQYF. Written as DNA, the CDR3 is TGTGCCAGCAGTATCTTCCCCGGGTCGTACCAAGAGACCCAGTACTTC.

This clone was seen a few times. The J gene is TRBJ2-1, the V gene TRBV3-1 (or the pseudogene TRBV3-2); D gene unclear. Germline lookup yields CDR1 LGHDT and CDR2 YNNKEL (reference sequence). The V end was cut by 3 bases, the J end by 7 bases, with 10 bases between. This CDR3 contains 13 residues. Written as DNA, the CDR3 is TGTGCCAGCAGCCATCCTCTTCGGAATGAGCAGTTCTTC. Residues: CASSHPLRNEQFF.

The chain links TRBV5-1 to TRBJ1-1; D is uncertain. Trimming left V 0 bases short and J 0 bases short, with 9 bases between. The germline gives CDR1 SGHRS, CDR2 YFSETQ. The CDR3 covers 15 residues. In DNA form, the CDR3 reads TGCGCCAGCAGCTTGGTGGGAGGGTTGAACACTGAAGCTTTCTTT. It codes for CASSLVGGLNTEAFF.

The CDR3 DNA reads as TGTGCCAGCGCACAGGGAGTCCGGGACACTGAAGCTTTCTTT. Translating it yields CASAQGVRDTEAFF. The chain combines TRBV9 with TRBJ1-1; D possibly corresponds to TRBD1 (6 bases). The CDR3 extends over 14 amino acids. Deletions cut 7 bases from V and 3 bases from J, with 16 bases between. Germline loops: CDR1 SGDLS, CDR2 YYNGEE.

The rearrangement joins TRBV3-1 (or the pseudogene TRBV3-2) to TRBJ2-4; D remains ambiguous. V shed 4 bases and J shed 4 bases, with 20 bases lying between them. CDR1 and CDR2 (germline): LGHDT, YNNKEL (reference sequence). CDR3 length: 17 amino acids. This CDR3 reads CASSLSDPIQRKNIQYF. The CDR3 bases are TGTGCCAGCAGCCTCAGTGATCCCATTCAAAGAAAAAACATTCAGTACTTC.

This clone appeared a single time. The V gene is TRBV30, the J gene TRBJ1-2, with TRBD1 matching over 10 bases. Unmatched junction bases numbered 8, after V lost 8 bases and J lost 2 bases. CDR3 length: 14 amino acids. Germline V gene data show CDR1 as GTSNPN and CDR2 as SVGIG (reference sequence). This chain's CDR3 is CALRGTGVNYGYTF. The CDR3 bases are TGTGCCCTCCGTGGGACAGGGGTCAACTATGGCTACACCTTC.

This clone was seen just once. This chain uses TRBV18 with TRBJ2-5; 11 positions agree with TRBD2. V lost 1 base, J lost 6 bases, and 4 bases stayed unmatched. The CDR3 runs 15 residues. CDR1 and CDR2 from the germline V gene are KGHSH and LQKENI. The CDR3: CASSPLTSGGKTQYF. The CDR3 bases are TGTGCCAGCTCACCACTCACTAGCGGGGGAAAGACCCAGTACTTC.

V gene TRBV11-3 combines with J gene TRBJ2-7; 7 bases are a match to TRBD2. CDR1 and CDR2 (germline): SGHNT, YENEEA. V lost 5 bases and J lost 0; bases outside the gene matches: 7. The CDR3 sequence is 15 residues long. The CDR3 DNA follows: TGTGCCAGCAGCAGGGACTACTCAACCTCCTACGAGCAGTACTTC. This encodes CASSRDYSTSYEQYF.

This chain links TRBV11-2 with TRBJ2-3; 7 bases map to TRBD1. The CDR3 runs 16 residues. Germline CDR1 reads SGHAT; CDR2 reads FQNNGV. The ends lost 5 bases at V and 5 bases at J; junction bases unmatched: 13. The CDR3 sequence: CASSTRRDSARDTQYF. The CDR3 DNA sequence: TGTGCCAGCAGCACACGCCGGGACAGCGCCAGAGATACGCAGTATTTT.

This clone appeared a few times. The chain links TRBV13 to TRBJ2-1; 7 nucleotides agree with TRBD2. This CDR3 comprises 15 residues. Germline CDR1 is PRHDT and CDR2 is FYEKMQ (reference sequence). Trimming cost V 2 bases and J 2 bases; bases outside gene matches: 3. The CDR3: CASSLKRGPYNEQFF. CDR3 nucleotide sequence: TGTGCCAGCAGCTTAAAGCGGGGACCCTACAATGAGCAGTTCTTC.

The CDR3 sequence is CASSLTYINYGYTF. Written as DNA, the CDR3 is TGTGCCAGCAGCCTGACATATATTAACTATGGCTACACCTTC. This chain uses TRBV3-1 (or the pseudogene TRBV3-2) with TRBJ1-2; D remains ambiguous. This CDR3 has 14 residues. With 4 bases removed from V and 1 base from J, the gap between germline ends came to 10 bases. The germline gives CDR1 LGHDT, CDR2 YNNKEL (reference sequence).